One sample yielded the 12 T cell receptor beta chains listed below, sequenced in a study of cytomegalovirus exposure and HLA in healthy donors. PCR was performed using 60 Vbeta and 13 Jbeta primers. Generated by immunoSEQ multiplex PCR, the TCRdb table keeps only in-frame clones and is missing some. The sample lists around 220,000 clones, more than 65% seen once, with less than 2% in the top ten. The specimen sequenced was PBMCs. The receptors shown here come from a woman aged 30 to 39 in good health and CMV-seronegative.

This clone came up a few times. The chain employs TRBV7-9 and TRBJ2-5, with 9 bases identical to TRBD2. The V segment lost 5 bases and the J segment 2 bases; nucleotides outside the gene matches: 9. CDR1 and CDR2 from the germline V gene are SEHNR and FQNEAQ (reference sequence). The CDR3 covers 16 residues. The CDR3 nucleotides are TGTGCCAGCAGCCCACATGGGCGGGGGGGTCAAGAGACCCAGTACTTC. Translation gives CASSPHGRGGQETQYF.

J is TRBJ2-1 and V is TRBV21-1; no DNA check was done on the table's D call, TRBD1. TRBV21-1 is a documented pseudogene. CDR3 length: 14 amino acids. Written as DNA, the CDR3 is TGTGCCAGCAGGAAGAGGGACATCTACAATGAGCAGTTCTTC. Amino acids: CASRKRDIYNEQFF.

The chain links TRBV13 to TRBJ1-3, with TRBD1 matching over 7 bases. The CDR3 is 17 amino acids. From germline, CDR1 is PRHDT and CDR2 FYEKMQ (reference sequence). V lost 4 bases, J lost 2 bases, and 11 bases stayed unmatched. CDR3 DNA: TGTGCCAGCAGCTCCTCCCGACAGGGAAGGGCTGGAAACACCATATATTTT. Residues: CASSSSRQGRAGNTIYF.

The rearrangement links TRBV29-1 to TRBJ1-2; no definite D call. There are 12 residues in the CDR3. V dropped 3 bases and J dropped 7 bases, with 12 bases sitting between them. CDR1 is SQVTM and CDR2 is ANQGSEA in the germline V gene. CDR3 in amino acids: CSVDWGESGYTF. DNA for the CDR3: TGCAGCGTTGATTGGGGAGAGAGTGGCTACACCTTC.

The rearrangement joins TRBV9 to TRBJ2-7; D gene ambiguous. Germline V gene data show CDR1 as SGDLS and CDR2 as YYNGEE. With 0 bases removed from V and 3 bases from J, the gap between germline ends came to 19 bases. The CDR3 totals 17 residues. The CDR3 is CASSVGPSNPRLYEQYF. In DNA form, the CDR3 reads TGTGCCAGCAGCGTAGGCCCGAGCAACCCTCGCCTCTACGAGCAGTACTTC. The full variable domain, its missing parts supplied by reference TRBV9 and TRBJ2-7, is DSGVTQTPKHLITATGQRVTLRCSPRSGDLSVYWYQQSLDQGLQFLIQYYNGEERAKGNILERFSAQQFPDLHSELNLSSLELGDSALYFCASSVGPSNPRLYEQYFGPGTRLTVT.

The chain joins TRBV14 to TRBJ2-3; D gene uncertain. CDR3 length: 17 residues. CDR1 is SGHDN and CDR2 is FVKESK in the germline V gene. Trimming took off 3 bases at V and 7 bases at J, with 23 bases between the two ends. The CDR3 DNA reads as TGTGCCAGCAGCCAGTTCGACTCAAATCGGCAACGCTATACGCAGTATTTT. It translates to CASSQFDSNRQRYTQYF.

This clone was observed a handful of times. The CDR3 sequence is CASSLVQGVTWRANVLTF. In nucleotides, the CDR3 is TGTGCCAGCAGCTTAGTCCAGGGGGTCACCTGGAGGGCCAACGTCCTGACTTTC. The chain uses TRBV11-3 and TRBJ2-6; 7 bases are a match to TRBD1. V shed 1 base, J shed 5 bases, and the junction held 11 bases outside the gene matches. This CDR3 is built from 18 residues. Looked up from germline, CDR1 is SGHNT and CDR2 is YENEEA.

The CDR3 DNA follows: TGTGCCAGCAGCTCCCCGGAAAAACTGTTTTTT. Its protein is CASSSPEKLFF. The chain is built from TRBV6-1 and TRBJ1-4; D gene uncertain. CDR3 size: 11 residues. Deletions cut 6 bases from V and 8 bases from J, with 7 bases between. Germline loops: CDR1 MNHNS, CDR2 SASEGT.

The rearrangement joins TRBV5-1 to TRBJ2-1; 10 bases are shared with TRBD2. Germline V gene sequence: CDR1 SGHRS, CDR2 YFSETQ. The CDR3 sequence is 16 residues long. J lost 0 bases, V lost 2 bases, and 2 bases had no gene match. CDR3 in amino acids: CASSLSGGASYNEQFF. CDR3 coding DNA: TGCGCCAGCAGCTTAAGCGGGGGGGCCTCCTACAATGAGCAGTTCTTC.

This sequence joins TRBV5-1 and TRBJ2-3, with D maybe TRBD2 (5 bases). This CDR3 contains 14 residues. Germline values: CDR1 SGHRS, CDR2 YFSETQ. The V gene lost 4 bases and the J gene lost 10 bases, with 19 bases spanning the gap. The CDR3 protein is CASSPNTEGRPQYF. CDR3 DNA sequence: TGCGCCAGCAGCCCCAACACTGAGGGAAGACCGCAGTATTTT.

With respect to this clone: The junction and the germline gene differ at one end; a read error may be behind it. The chain links TRBV7-9 to TRBJ2-7; D possibly corresponds to TRBD2 (5 bases). There are 12 residues in the CDR3. Germline V CDR1 and CDR2: SEHNR, FQNEAQ (reference sequence). CDR3 DNA sequence: TGTTCCAGCAGCTTGGTCGGGAACGAGCAGTACTTC. This gives the protein CSSSLVGNEQYF.

The J gene is TRBJ1-2, the V gene TRBV7-9; a possible D gene is TRBD1 (5 bases). V lost 1 base to trimming and J lost 4 bases, with 16 bases between them. This CDR3 contains 16 residues. In germline, CDR1 is SEHNR, CDR2 FQNEAQ (reference sequence). DNA for the CDR3: TGTGCCAGCAGCTTAGGAGGGGCAGGGACTGGCTATGGCTACACCTTC. Its translation is CASSLGGAGTGYGYTF.